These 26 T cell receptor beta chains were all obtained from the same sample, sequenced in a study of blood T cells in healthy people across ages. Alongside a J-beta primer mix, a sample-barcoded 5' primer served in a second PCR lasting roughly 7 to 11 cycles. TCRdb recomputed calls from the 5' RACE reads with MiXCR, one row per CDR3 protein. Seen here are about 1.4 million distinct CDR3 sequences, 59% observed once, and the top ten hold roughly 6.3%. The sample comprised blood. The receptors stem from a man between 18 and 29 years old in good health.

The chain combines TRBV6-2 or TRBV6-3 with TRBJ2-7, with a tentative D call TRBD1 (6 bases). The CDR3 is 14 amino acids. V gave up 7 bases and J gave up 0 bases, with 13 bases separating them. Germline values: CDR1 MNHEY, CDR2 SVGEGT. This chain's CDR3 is CASTVGGSSYEQYF. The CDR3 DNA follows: TGTGCCAGCACCGTAGGGGGTTCCTCCTACGAGCAGTACTTC.

CDR3 protein: CASRVVGGSTEAFF. For the CDR3, the DNA is TGTGCCAGCAGAGTTGTGGGGGGTAGCACTGAAGCTTTCTTT. The chain links TRBV27 to TRBJ1-1; tentative D call: TRBD1 (5 bases). The CDR3 has 14 amino acids. Per the germline V gene, CDR1 is MNHEY and CDR2 is SMNVEV (reference sequence). Trimming stripped 6 bases from V and 4 bases from J, with 15 bases between.

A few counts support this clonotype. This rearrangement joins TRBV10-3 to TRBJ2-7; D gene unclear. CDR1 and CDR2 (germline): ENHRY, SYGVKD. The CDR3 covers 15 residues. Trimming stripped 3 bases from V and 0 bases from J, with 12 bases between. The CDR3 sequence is CAISERPQSSYEQYF. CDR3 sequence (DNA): TGTGCCATCAGTGAACGCCCCCAAAGCTCCTACGAGCAGTACTTC.

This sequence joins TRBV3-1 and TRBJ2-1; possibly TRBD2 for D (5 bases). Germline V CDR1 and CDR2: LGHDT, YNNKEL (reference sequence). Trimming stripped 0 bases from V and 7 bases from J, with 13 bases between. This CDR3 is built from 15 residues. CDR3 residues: CASSQDRLRRNEQFF. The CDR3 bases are TGTGCCAGCAGCCAAGATCGCCTTCGGAGGAATGAGCAGTTCTTC.

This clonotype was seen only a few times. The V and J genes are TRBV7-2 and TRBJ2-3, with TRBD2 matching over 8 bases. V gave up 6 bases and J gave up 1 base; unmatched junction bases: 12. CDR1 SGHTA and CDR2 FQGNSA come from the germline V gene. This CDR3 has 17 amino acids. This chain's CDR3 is CASSQAGSGTRTDTQYF. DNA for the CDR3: TGTGCCAGCAGTCAAGCGGGTAGCGGGACGCGCACAGATACGCAGTATTTT.

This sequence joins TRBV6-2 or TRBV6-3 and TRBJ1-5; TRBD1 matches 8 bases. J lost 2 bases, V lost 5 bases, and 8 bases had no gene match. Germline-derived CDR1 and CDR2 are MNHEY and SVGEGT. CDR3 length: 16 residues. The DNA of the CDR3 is TGTGCCAGCAGTGACCGCAGGGGGCAGGGCAATCAGCCCCAGCATTTT. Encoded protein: CASSDRRGQGNQPQHF.

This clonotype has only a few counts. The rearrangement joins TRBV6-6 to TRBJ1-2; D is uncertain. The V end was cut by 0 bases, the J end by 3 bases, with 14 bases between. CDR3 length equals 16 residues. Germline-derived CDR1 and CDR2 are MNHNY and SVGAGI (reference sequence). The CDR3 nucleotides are TGTGCCAGCAGTTACTCAAAACAGCAAACCTACTATGGCTACACCTTC. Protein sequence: CASSYSKQQTYYGYTF.

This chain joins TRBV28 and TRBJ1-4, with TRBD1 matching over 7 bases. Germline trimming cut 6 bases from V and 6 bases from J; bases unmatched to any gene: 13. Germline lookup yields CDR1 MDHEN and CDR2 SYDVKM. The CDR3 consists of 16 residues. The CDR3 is CASRWSGGGFDEKLFF. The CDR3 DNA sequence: TGTGCCAGCAGGTGGTCAGGGGGGGGCTTCGATGAAAAACTGTTTTTT.

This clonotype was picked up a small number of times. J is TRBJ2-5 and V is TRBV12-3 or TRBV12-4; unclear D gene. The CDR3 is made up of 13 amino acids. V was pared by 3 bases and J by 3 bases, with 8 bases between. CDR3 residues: CASSFSRKETQYF. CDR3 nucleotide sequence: TGTGCCAGCAGTTTTTCGCGGAAAGAGACCCAGTACTTC.

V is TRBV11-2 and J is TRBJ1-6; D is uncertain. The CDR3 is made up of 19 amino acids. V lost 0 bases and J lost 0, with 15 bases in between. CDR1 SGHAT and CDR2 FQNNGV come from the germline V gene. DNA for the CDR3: TGTGCCAGCAGCTTAGATCTAGGAGCGAGTAGCTCCTATAATTCACCCCTCCACTTT. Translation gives CASSLDLGASSSYNSPLHF.

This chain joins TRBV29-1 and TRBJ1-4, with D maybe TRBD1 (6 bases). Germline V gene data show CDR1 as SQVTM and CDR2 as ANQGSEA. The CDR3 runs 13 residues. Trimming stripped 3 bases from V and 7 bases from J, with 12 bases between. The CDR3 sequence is CSVDSGVSEKLFF. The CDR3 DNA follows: TGCAGCGTTGATTCAGGGGTTTCTGAAAAACTGTTTTTT. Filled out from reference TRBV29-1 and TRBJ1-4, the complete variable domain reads SAVISQKPSRDICQRGTSLTIQCQVDSQVTMMFWYRQQPGQSLTLIATANQGSEATYESGFVIDKFPISRPNLTFSTLTVSNMSPEDSSIYLCSVDSGVSEKLFFGSGTQLSVL.

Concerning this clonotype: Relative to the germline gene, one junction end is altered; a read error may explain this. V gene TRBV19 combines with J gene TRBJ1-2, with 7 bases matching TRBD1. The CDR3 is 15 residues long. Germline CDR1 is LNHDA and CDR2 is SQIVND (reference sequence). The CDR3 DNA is TGTGCCAGTAGTGAGAGACAGGGAGCAAACTGTGGCTACACCTTC. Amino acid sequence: CASSERQGANCGYTF.

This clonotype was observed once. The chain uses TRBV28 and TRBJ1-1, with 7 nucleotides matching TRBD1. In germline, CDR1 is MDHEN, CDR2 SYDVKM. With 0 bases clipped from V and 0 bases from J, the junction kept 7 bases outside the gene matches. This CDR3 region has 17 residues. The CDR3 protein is CASSLWLTGRVNTEAFF. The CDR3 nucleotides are TGTGCCAGCAGTTTATGGCTGACAGGGAGGGTGAACACTGAAGCTTTCTTT. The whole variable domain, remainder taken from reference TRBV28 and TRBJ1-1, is DVKVTQSSRYLVKRTGEKVFLECVQDMDHENMFWYRQDPGLGLRLIYFSYDVKMKEKGDIPEGYSVSREKKERFSLILESASTNQTSMYLCASSLWLTGRVNTEAFFGQGTRLTVV.

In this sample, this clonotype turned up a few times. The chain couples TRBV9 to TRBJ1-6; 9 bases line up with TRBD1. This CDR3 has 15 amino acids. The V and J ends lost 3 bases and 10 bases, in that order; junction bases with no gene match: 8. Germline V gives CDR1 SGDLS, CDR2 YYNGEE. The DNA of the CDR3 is TGTGCCAGCAGCGAGAGGACAGGGGTGGGGTCACCCCTCCACTTT. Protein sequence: CASSERTGVGSPLHF.

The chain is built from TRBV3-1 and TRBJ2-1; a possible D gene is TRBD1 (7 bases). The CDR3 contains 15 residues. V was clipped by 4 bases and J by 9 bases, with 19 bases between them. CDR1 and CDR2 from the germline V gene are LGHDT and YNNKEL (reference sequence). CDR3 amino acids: CASSPGGYRIGEQFF. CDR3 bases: TGTGCCAGCAGCCCAGGGGGGTACCGTATTGGTGAGCAGTTCTTC.

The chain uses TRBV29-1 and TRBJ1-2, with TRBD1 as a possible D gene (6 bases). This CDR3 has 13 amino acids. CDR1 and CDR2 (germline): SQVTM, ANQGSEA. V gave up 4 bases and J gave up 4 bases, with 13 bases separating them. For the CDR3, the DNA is TGCAGCGTTGGCGACAGGAACTCCTATGGCTACACCTTC. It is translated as CSVGDRNSYGYTF.

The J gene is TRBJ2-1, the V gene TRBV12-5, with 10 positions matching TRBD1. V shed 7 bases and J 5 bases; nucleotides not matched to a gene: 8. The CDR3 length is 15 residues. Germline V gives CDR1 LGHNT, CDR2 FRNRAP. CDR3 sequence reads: CASVSDRGSNNEQFF. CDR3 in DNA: TGTGCTAGTGTTTCGGACAGGGGGAGCAACAATGAGCAGTTCTTC.

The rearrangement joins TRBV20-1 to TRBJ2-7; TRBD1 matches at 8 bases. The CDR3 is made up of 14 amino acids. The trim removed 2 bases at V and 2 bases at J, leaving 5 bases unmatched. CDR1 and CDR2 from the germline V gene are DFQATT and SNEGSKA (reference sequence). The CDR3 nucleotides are TGCAGTGCTAGAAAACAGGGGGGCCCCTACGAGCAGTACTTC. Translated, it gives CSARKQGGPYEQYF.

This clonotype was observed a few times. The CDR3 DNA is TGCGCCAGCAGCCAACAATCACGGGGGGAAGAGACCCAGTACTTC. It specifies CASSQQSRGEETQYF. The V gene is TRBV4-1, the J gene TRBJ2-5; TRBD2 matches at 7 bases. Germline CDR1 MGHRA, CDR2 YSYEKL. V was clipped by 2 bases and J by 3 bases; unmatched bases: 6. CDR3 length equals 15 residues.

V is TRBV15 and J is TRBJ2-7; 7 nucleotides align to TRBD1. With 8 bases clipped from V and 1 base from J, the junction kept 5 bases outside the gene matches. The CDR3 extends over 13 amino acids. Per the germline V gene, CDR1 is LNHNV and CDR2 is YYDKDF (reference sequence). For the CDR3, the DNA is TGTGCCACCTCAGGGGGTTGGTCCTACGAGCAGTACTTC. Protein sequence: CATSGGWSYEQYF.

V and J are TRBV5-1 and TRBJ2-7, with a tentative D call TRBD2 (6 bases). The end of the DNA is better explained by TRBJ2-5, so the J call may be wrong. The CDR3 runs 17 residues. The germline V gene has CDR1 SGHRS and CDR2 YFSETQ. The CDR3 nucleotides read TGCGCCAGCAGCTCCAGCCGCCAGAGACTAGAGGGGGAGACCCAGTACTTC. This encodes CASSSSRQRLEGETQYF.

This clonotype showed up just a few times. The CDR3 nucleotides are TGTGCCAGCAGTTTGTCCCCTGGGCAGGGAGGAAATACGCAGTATTTT. Its translation: CASSLSPGQGGNTQYF. The chain employs TRBV12-3 or TRBV12-4 and TRBJ2-3; tentative D call: TRBD2 (6 bases). The CDR3 contains 16 residues. Trimming took off 3 bases at V and 7 bases at J, with 20 bases between the two ends.

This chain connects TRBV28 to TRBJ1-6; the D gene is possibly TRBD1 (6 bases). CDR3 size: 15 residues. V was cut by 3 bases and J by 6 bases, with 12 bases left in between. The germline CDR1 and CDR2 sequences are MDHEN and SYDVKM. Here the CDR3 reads CASSFVQGINSPLHF. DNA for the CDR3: TGTGCCAGCAGTTTTGTCCAGGGGATTAATTCACCCCTCCACTTT.

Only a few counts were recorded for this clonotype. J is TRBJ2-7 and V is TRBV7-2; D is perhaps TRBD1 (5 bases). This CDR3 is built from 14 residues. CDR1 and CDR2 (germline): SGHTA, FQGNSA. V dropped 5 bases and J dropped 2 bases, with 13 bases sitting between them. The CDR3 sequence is CASSPDTVPYEQYF. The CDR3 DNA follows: TGTGCCAGCAGCCCGGACACAGTCCCCTACGAGCAGTACTTC. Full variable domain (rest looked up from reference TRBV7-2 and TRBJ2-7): GAGVSQSPSNKVTEKGKDVELRCDPISGHTALYWYRQSLGQGLEFLIYFQGNSAPDKSGLPSDRFSAERTGGSVSTLTIQRTQQEDSAVYLCASSPDTVPYEQYFGPGTRLTVT.

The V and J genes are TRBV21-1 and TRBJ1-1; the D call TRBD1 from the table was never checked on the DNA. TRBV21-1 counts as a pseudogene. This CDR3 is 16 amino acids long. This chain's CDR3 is CASSKSGTRMNTEAFF. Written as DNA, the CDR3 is TGTGCCAGCAGCAAGTCCGGGACACGCATGAACACTGAAGCTTTCTTT.

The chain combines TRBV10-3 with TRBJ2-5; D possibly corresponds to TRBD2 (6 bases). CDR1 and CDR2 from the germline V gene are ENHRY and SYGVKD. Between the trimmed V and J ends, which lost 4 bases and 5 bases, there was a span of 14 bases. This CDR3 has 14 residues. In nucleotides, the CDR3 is TGTGCCATCAGTGCGCCGGGAGATTTGGAGACCCAGTACTTC. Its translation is CAISAPGDLETQYF.